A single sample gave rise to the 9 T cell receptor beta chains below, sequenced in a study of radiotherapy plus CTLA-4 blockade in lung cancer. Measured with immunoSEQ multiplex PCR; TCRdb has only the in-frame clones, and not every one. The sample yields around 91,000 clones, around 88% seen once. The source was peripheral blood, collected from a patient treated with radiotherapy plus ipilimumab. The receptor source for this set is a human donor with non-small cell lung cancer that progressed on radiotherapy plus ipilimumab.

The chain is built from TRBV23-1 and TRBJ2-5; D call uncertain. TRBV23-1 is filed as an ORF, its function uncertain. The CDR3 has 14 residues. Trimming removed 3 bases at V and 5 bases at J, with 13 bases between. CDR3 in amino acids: CASSHESTGETQYF. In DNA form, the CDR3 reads TGCGCCAGCAGTCATGAGTCGACTGGGGAGACCCAGTACTTC.

CDR3 sequence (DNA): TGTGCCAGCAACAGGGGTGACAAAAACATTCAGTACTTC. Translated: CASNRGDKNIQYF. The J gene is TRBJ2-4, the V gene TRBV25-1, with TRBD1 matching 7 bases. Germline V CDR1 and CDR2: MGHDK, SYGVNS. Trimming took 7 bases from V and 3 from J; bases not matched to a gene: 3. The CDR3 is 13 residues long. Full variable domain (missing parts from reference TRBV25-1 and TRBJ2-4): EADIYQTPRYLVIGTGKKITLECSQTMGHDKMYWYQQDPGMELHLIHYSYGVNSTEKGDLSSESTVSRIRTEHFPLTLESARPSHTSQYLCASNRGDKNIQYFGAGTRLSVL.

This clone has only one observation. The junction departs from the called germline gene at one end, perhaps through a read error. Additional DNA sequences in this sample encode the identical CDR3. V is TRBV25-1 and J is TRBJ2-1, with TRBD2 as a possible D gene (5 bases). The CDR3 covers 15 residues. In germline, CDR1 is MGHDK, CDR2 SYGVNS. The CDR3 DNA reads TGCGCCAGCAGTGAAAAGCGGAGCTCCTACAATGAGCAGTTCTTC. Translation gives CASSEKRSSYNEQFF.

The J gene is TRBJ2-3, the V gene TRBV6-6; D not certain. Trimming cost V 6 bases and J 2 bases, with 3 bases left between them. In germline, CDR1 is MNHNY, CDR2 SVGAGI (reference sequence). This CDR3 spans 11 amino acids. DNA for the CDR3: TGTGCCAGCAGGATCACAGATACGCAGTATTTT. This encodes CASRITDTQYF.

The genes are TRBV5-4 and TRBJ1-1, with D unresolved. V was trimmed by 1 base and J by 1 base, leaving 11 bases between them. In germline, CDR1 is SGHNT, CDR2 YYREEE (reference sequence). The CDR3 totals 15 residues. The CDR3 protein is CASSLLKGTNTEAFF. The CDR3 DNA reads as TGTGCCAGCAGCTTGTTGAAGGGTACGAACACTGAAGCTTTCTTT.

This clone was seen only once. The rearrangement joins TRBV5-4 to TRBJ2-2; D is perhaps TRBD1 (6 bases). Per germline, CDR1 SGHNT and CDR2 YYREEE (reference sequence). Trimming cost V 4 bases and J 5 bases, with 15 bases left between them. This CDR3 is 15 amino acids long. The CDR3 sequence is CASSPYRVRTGELFF. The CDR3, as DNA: TGTGCCAGCAGCCCATACAGGGTTCGGACCGGGGAGCTGTTTTTT.

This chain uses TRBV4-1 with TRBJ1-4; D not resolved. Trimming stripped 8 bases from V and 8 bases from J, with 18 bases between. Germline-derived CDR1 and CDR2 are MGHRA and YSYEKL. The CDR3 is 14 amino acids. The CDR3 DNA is TGCGCCAGCTCCGGGCTCTCAGCGGGGGAAAAACTGTTTTTT. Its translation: CASSGLSAGEKLFF.

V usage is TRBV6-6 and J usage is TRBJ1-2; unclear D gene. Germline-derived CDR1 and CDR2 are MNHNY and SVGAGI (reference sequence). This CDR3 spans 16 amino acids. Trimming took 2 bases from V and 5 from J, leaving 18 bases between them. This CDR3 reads CASSYISVSLSYGYTF. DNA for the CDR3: TGTGCCAGCAGTTACATATCGGTTTCTCTGTCTTATGGCTACACCTTC.

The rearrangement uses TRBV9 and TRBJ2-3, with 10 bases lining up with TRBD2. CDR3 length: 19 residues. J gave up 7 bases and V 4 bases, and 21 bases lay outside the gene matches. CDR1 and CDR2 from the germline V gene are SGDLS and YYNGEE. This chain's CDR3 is CASSRTGTSVFGSAYTQYF. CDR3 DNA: TGTGCCAGCAGCCGGACCGGGACTAGCGTTTTTGGGTCAGCCTATACGCAGTATTTT.